These 22 T cell receptor beta chains share one sample of origin, sequenced in a study of human T cells and chemical hapten exposure. Time point specified: patch test 1, 2 weeks after DPC sensitization. Sample treatment: therapeutic diphenylcyclopropenone sensitization with weekly scalp DPC. TCRdb reanalysed the RACE reads using MiXCR and keeps one entry per CDR3 protein. The sample carries some 50,000 distinct CDR3 sequences, 7.5% to 10% recorded once. The sample was whole blood, taken in connection with sensitization to the hapten diphenylcyclopropenone (DPC). These receptors all stem from a woman between 40 and 55 years old with alopecia areata. Some clones in this sample may be carry-over from other donors' samples.

This clonotype has just a few counts. The V gene is TRBV18, the J gene TRBJ1-1; maybe TRBD1 (5 bases). Looked up from germline, CDR1 is KGHSH and CDR2 is LQKENI. The CDR3 is 13 amino acids. Trimming removed 4 bases from V and 4 bases from J, with 10 bases in between. The DNA of the CDR3 is TGTGCCAGCTCACAGGGCAGGGTCACTGAAGCTTTCTTT. Its translation: CASSQGRVTEAFF.

The chain uses TRBV12-2 and TRBJ2-5; the DNA was not used to check the table's D call, TRBD1. TRBV12-2 represents a pseudogene. The CDR3 runs to 14 residues. The CDR3 loop is CASRLCPNGETQYF. In DNA, the CDR3 is TGTGCAAGTCGCTTATGTCCAAATGGAGAGACCCAGTACTTC.

This clonotype was seen ten or more times. A read error may account for a junction end that differs from germline. The chain uses TRBV3-1 and TRBJ2-3; 12 nucleotides align to TRBD2. The germline V gene encodes CDR1 LGHDT and CDR2 YNNKEL (reference sequence). The CDR3 is 16 amino acids. CDR3 amino acids: CASSQGGLAGTDTQYF. The CDR3 nucleotides read TGTGCCAGCAGTCAAGGCGGACTAGCGGGGACAGATACGCAGTATTTT.

Many counts were recorded for this clonotype. The chain links TRBV18 to TRBJ2-1, with 8 bases fitting TRBD2. V lost 6 bases, J lost 12 bases, and 28 bases stayed unmatched. There are 19 residues in the CDR3. Germline V gene data show CDR1 as KGHSH and CDR2 as LQKENI. Written as DNA, the CDR3 is TGTGCCAGCTCCCCTCTTACTTCCAGCGGGGGACTGCCCCCTCAGGGGCAGTTCTTC. It specifies CASSPLTSSGGLPPQGQFF.

The V gene is TRBV7-8, the J gene TRBJ2-7; D possibly matches TRBD1 or TRBD2 (5 bases each). The V gene's germline CDR1 is SGHVS and CDR2 FQNEAQ. The CDR3 extends over 17 amino acids. Trimming took off 2 bases at V and 0 bases at J, with 17 bases between the two ends. In DNA, the CDR3 is TGTGCCAGCAGCTTACAACAAACCGGGACGCACTCCTACGAGCAGTACTTC. This codes for CASSLQQTGTHSYEQYF.

The chain carries TRBV28 and TRBJ2-1, with a possible D match to TRBD2 (5 bases). Germline V CDR1 and CDR2: MDHEN, SYDVKM. The CDR3 extends over 11 amino acids. V was shortened by 7 bases and J by 9 bases, with 10 bases between the two germline ends. The chain's CDR3 is CASTRRSEQFF. CDR3 nucleotide sequence: TGTGCCAGCACCCGGAGGAGTGAGCAGTTCTTC.

This clonotype was observed at least ten times. The chain recombines TRBV6-5 with TRBJ1-5, with D hard to call. Trimming pared 0 bases from V and 8 bases from J, leaving 11 bases between. The CDR3 consists of 14 residues. Germline assignment: CDR1 MNHEY and CDR2 SVGAGI. In DNA, the CDR3 is TGTGCCAGCAGTTACTCGAGGGCGGGGAAGCCCCAGCATTTT. This translates into CASSYSRAGKPQHF.

In DNA, the CDR3 is TGTGCCAGCAGCCGGAAACACCGCGGGGGGATCCAAGAGACCCAGTACTTC. Protein: CASSRKHRGGIQETQYF. The chain uses TRBV7-2 and TRBJ2-5; 8 bases agree with TRBD2. The germline V gene encodes CDR1 SGHTA and CDR2 FQGNSA. The CDR3 contains 17 residues. Trimming cost V 5 bases and J 1 base; bases outside gene matches: 12.

This clonotype was counted a few times. The chain combines TRBV7-6 with TRBJ2-2; D is undetermined. In germline, CDR1 is SGHVS, CDR2 FNYEAQ. Trimming cost V 4 bases and J 1 base, with 16 bases left between them. This CDR3 is 17 amino acids long. CDR3 sequence: CASSYPREVRNTGELFF. The CDR3 bases are TGTGCCAGCAGCTACCCTAGAGAGGTGCGGAACACCGGGGAGCTGTTTTTT.

This clonotype appeared a few times. The chain uses TRBV29-1 and TRBJ2-1; 7 bases are a match to TRBD1. The CDR3 sequence is 12 residues long. Trimming removed 8 bases from V and 0 bases from J; junction bases left unmatched: 1. Germline V CDR1 and CDR2: SQVTM, ANQGSEA. The CDR3 sequence is CSHRGSYNEQFF. The CDR3 DNA sequence: TGCAGCCACAGGGGCTCCTACAATGAGCAGTTCTTC.

This clonotype was counted ten times or more. V usage is TRBV7-9 and J usage is TRBJ2-7; D gene unclear. V was shortened by 5 bases and J by 7 bases, with 9 bases between the two germline ends. The V gene's germline CDR1 is SEHNR and CDR2 FQNEAQ (reference sequence). This CDR3 is 11 amino acids long. This CDR3 reads CASSITGEQYF. DNA for the CDR3: TGTGCCAGCAGCATCACGGGTGAGCAGTACTTC.

This clonotype has ten or more counts. This chain joins TRBV7-9 and TRBJ2-1; 9 bases map to TRBD1. The CDR3 is 17 residues long. The V gene end was trimmed by 5 bases and the J gene end by 0 bases; junction bases not matched to a gene: 8. From germline, CDR1 is SEHNR and CDR2 FQNEAQ (reference sequence). The CDR3 protein is CASSPPGQGRSYNEQFF. The CDR3 DNA follows: TGTGCCAGCAGCCCGCCGGGACAGGGTCGCTCCTACAATGAGCAGTTCTTC.

The CDR3 reads CASRFPIPDIPKDRVLTF. In DNA, the CDR3 is TGTGCCAGCCGATTTCCTATTCCGGACATCCCCAAGGACAGGGTCCTGACTTTC. This sequence joins TRBV25-1 and TRBJ2-6; 7 bases are shared with TRBD1. Per germline, CDR1 MGHDK and CDR2 SYGVNS. The CDR3 length is 18 residues. The V segment lost 8 bases and the J segment 13 bases; nucleotides outside the gene matches: 26.

In its sample, this clonotype was seen many times. The J gene is TRBJ2-7, the V gene TRBV24-1, with no clear D. The V gene's germline CDR1 is KGHDR and CDR2 SFDVKD. This CDR3 comprises 14 residues. The V gene lost 4 bases and the J gene lost 6 bases, with 15 bases spanning the gap. The CDR3 protein is CATSEGRLRSEQYF. In DNA form, the CDR3 reads TGTGCCACCAGTGAGGGCAGACTCCGGTCCGAGCAGTACTTC.

As to this clonotype: Just one base apart from a much larger clone, this may be a read error. The V and J genes are TRBV7-9 and TRBJ1-1; weak D call: TRBD1 (5 bases). Germline values: CDR1 SEHNR, CDR2 FQNEAQ (reference sequence). The CDR3 has 14 amino acids. The V gene lost 5 bases and the J gene lost 4 bases, with 14 bases spanning the gap. The CDR3 is CASSPDGAVTEAFF. The CDR3 nucleotides are TGTGCCAGCAGCCCCGACGGGGCGGTCACTGAAGCTTTCTTT.

This clonotype was picked up many times. The genes are TRBV9 and TRBJ1-1; TRBD1 aligns across 7 bases. Germline-derived CDR1 and CDR2 are SGDLS and YYNGEE. V dropped 3 bases and J dropped 7; count of bases not matched to a gene: 6. This CDR3 has 13 amino acids. CDR3 region: CASSADREGEAFF. In nucleotides, the CDR3 is TGTGCCAGCAGCGCCGACAGGGAGGGTGAAGCTTTCTTT.

This clonotype occurred many times. The chain couples TRBV9 to TRBJ2-3; a weak D match, TRBD1 (5 bases). Germline CDR1 and CDR2: SGDLS and YYNGEE. Trimming cost V 4 bases and J 3 bases, with 18 bases left between them. The CDR3 is 16 amino acids. The CDR3 nucleotides read TGTGCCAGCAGCCAGGGCCCTCACCCACAAACAGATACGCAGTATTTT. This sequence encodes CASSQGPHPQTDTQYF.

The chain has TRBV12-3 or TRBV12-4 and TRBJ1-2, with D possibly being TRBD1 (6 bases). This CDR3 is 18 amino acids long. Trimming removed 6 bases at V and 5 bases at J, with 28 bases between. CDR3 loop: CASSQPEGPARGGYGYTF. CDR3 in DNA: TGTGCCAGCAGCCAACCGGAGGGGCCAGCCAGGGGAGGGTATGGCTACACCTTC.

The chain employs TRBV11-2 and TRBJ2-7; D unclear. Between the trimmed V and J ends, which lost 4 bases and 3 bases, there was a span of 13 bases. This CDR3 is 14 amino acids long. Per the germline V gene, CDR1 is SGHAT and CDR2 is FQNNGV. CDR3 loop: CASSSLGVSYEQYF. DNA of the CDR3: TGTGCCAGCAGCTCCTTGGGTGTCAGCTACGAGCAGTACTTC. Full variable domain (remainder filled in from reference TRBV11-2 and TRBJ2-7): EAGVAQSPRYKIIEKRQSVAFWCNPISGHATLYWYQQILGQGPKLLIQFQNNGVVDDSQLPKDRFSAERLKGVDSTLKIQPAKLEDSAVYLCASSSLGVSYEQYFGPGTRLTVT.

This clonotype was detected a few times. This sequence joins TRBV15 and TRBJ2-6, with 8 bases matching TRBD1. Trimming at V came to 2 bases and at J to 0 bases, leaving 9 bases not matched to a gene. CDR3 length: 19 residues. Germline values: CDR1 LNHNV, CDR2 YYDKDF (reference sequence). The CDR3 DNA reads TGTGCCACCAGCAGACTGAGATCCGGGACAGGCTCTGGGGCCAACGTCCTGACTTTC. Its translation: CATSRLRSGTGSGANVLTF. Using reference TRBV15 and TRBJ2-6 for the parts outside the CDR3, the full variable domain is DAMVIQNPRYQVTQFGKPVTLSCSQTLNHNVMYWYQQKSSQAPKLLFHYYDKDFNNEADTPDNFQSRRPNTSFCFLDIRSPGLGDTAMYLCATSRLRSGTGSGANVLTFGAGSRLTVL.

This clonotype has at least ten counts. The V and J genes are TRBV20-1 and TRBJ1-5, with 8 positions matching TRBD1. The J segment lost 4 bases and the V segment lost 5 bases, leaving 7 bases of the junction unmatched. Germline CDR1 DFQATT, CDR2 SNEGSKA (reference sequence). There are 14 residues in the CDR3. The CDR3 region is CSAQGGQENQPQHF. CDR3 nucleotide sequence: TGCAGTGCTCAAGGGGGACAGGAGAATCAGCCCCAGCATTTT.

This clonotype turned up a few times. The V call is TRBV20-1, the J call TRBJ1-2; no definite D call. This CDR3 contains 9 residues. CDR1 and CDR2 from the germline V gene are DFQATT and SNEGSKA (reference sequence). The CDR3 nucleotides are TGCGGAGTTAACTATGGCTACACCTTC. The encoded protein is CGVNYGYTF.